The present entry profiles one T cell receptor (beta chain) with its context. The antigen remains undetermined. This CDR3 spans 15 amino acids. Per germline, CDR1 LNHDA and CDR2 SQIVND (reference sequence). The trim removed 6 bases at V and 1 base at J, leaving 6 bases unmatched. Indicated time point: sample taken at primary tumor resection. There were around 72 donors, all of them untreated patients with early-stage non-small cell lung cancer. From tumor, nontumor lung or frozen PBMC, whole RNA was taken unsorted for sequencing. One entry per CDR3 protein results from TCRdb running MiXCR on the 5' RACE reads. The sample contains about 11,000 distinct CDR3 sequences, roughly an eighth of which appear only once. These data belong to a study of spatial heterogeneity in lung cancer. Points from the study as a whole: One measure, the expanded intratumoral alpha and beta TCR count, tracked tumor mutation counts.

Source: lung tumor tissue, taken at surgery. The chain carries TRBV19 and TRBJ2-1; 7 bases align to TRBD2. The TCR sequence derives from a female donor with early-stage non-small cell lung cancer. CDR3 coding DNA: TGTGCCAGTAGCCGGGAGGCTGTATCCTACAATGAGCAGTTCTTC. Protein sequence: CASSREAVSYNEQFF.